A selection of T cell receptor beta chains follows, all from one sample in a study of shared clonotypes between healthy human individuals. Only in-frame clones appear in the TCRdb table, and some are missing; sequencing was by immunoSEQ multiplex PCR. The sample has some 2,000,000 clones, 85% to 95% seen once. Source material: naive CD4+ T cells sorted from blood. These receptors were collected from a man aged 18-30 years in good health. CDR3s include the opening cysteine and the closing phenylalanine or tryptophan. Each record gives: CDR3 protein, CDR3 DNA, D gene, V gene, J gene, clone size. A D gene is named only where the DNA matches it firmly. Not all rows give a size; the values are once, few, many and, for expanded clones, a class.

CAGQGARGNTEAFF	TGTGCCGGGCAGGGGGCGAGGGGCAACACTGAAGCTTTCTTT	TRBD1	TRBV6-6	TRBJ1-1	-
CASGLVSGTGGKQETQYF	TGTGCTAGTGGTTTGGTATCGGGGACAGGGGGGAAACAAGAGACCCAGTACTTC	TRBD1	TRBV12-5	TRBJ2-5	-
CASSRTSASQETQYF	TGTGCCAGCAGCCGGACTAGCGCCTCACAAGAGACCCAGTACTTC	TRBD2	TRBV2	TRBJ2-5	-
CASSIFLQFSNQPQHF	TGTGCCAGTAGTATTTTTCTCCAATTTAGCAATCAGCCCCAGCATTTT	-	TRBV19	TRBJ1-5	-
CASSPRGTSIGSYEQYF	TGTGCCAGCAGCCCGCGAGGAACTAGCATTGGGTCCTACGAGCAGTACTTC	-	TRBV9	TRBJ2-7	-
CASSFGYSTDTQYF	TGTGCCAGCAGCTTCGGGTATAGCACAGATACGCAGTATTTT	-	TRBV7-2	TRBJ2-3	-
CASSPSPDRVYQPQHF	TGTGCCAGCAGCCCCTCCCCCGACAGGGTCTATCAGCCCCAGCATTTT	TRBD1	TRBV7-2	TRBJ1-5	-
CASSSGLTNSPLHF	TGTGCCAGCAGTTCGGGACTTACTAATTCACCCCTCCACTTT	-	TRBV28	TRBJ1-6	-
CASSLGPAGSYNEQFF	TGTGCCAGCAGCCTAGGTCCAGCCGGATCCTACAATGAGCAGTTCTTC	-	TRBV7-2	TRBJ2-1	-
CASSRSRVETQYF	TGTGCCAGCAGCCGATCGAGGGTAGAGACCCAGTACTTC	-	TRBV5-6	TRBJ2-5	-
CASSRDRLYEQYF	TGTGCCAGCAGCCGGGACAGACTATACGAGCAGTACTTC	TRBD1	TRBV5-8	TRBJ2-7	-
CASRRDRYNSPLHF	TGTGCCAGCAGACGGGACAGGTATAATTCACCCCTCCACTTT	TRBD1	TRBV5-8	TRBJ1-6	once
CASSPPGQGISGYTF	TGTGCCAGCAGTCCCCCAGGACAGGGTATAAGTGGCTACACCTTC	TRBD1	TRBV6-6	TRBJ1-2	-
CSVAHISYEQYF	TGCAGCGTTGCCCATATCTCCTACGAGCAGTACTTC	-	TRBV29-1	TRBJ2-7	-
CASSLATGYGYTF	TGTGCCAGCAGCTTAGCGACCGGATATGGCTACACCTTC	-	TRBV7-9	TRBJ1-2	once
CASSQDWGGEQYF	TGTGCCAGCAGCCAAGATTGGGGGGGAGAGCAGTACTTC	TRBD2	TRBV14	TRBJ2-7	-
CASSRRQGSSYNEQFF	TGTGCCAGTAGTAGGAGGCAGGGGAGCTCCTACAATGAGCAGTTCTTC	-	TRBV19	TRBJ2-1	-
CASSPGHSTGELFF	TGTGCCAGCTCACCAGGGCACAGCACCGGGGAGCTGTTTTTT	-	TRBV18	TRBJ2-2	once